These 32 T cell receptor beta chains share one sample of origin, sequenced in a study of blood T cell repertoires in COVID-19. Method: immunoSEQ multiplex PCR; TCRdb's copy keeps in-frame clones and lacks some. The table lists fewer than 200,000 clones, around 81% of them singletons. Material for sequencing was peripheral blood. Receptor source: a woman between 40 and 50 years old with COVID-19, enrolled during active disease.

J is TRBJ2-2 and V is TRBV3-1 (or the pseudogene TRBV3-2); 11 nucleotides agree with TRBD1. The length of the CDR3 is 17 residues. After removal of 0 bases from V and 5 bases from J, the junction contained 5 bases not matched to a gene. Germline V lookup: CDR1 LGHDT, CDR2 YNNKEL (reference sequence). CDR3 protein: CASSQDIRDRGTGELFF. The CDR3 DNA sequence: TGTGCCAGCAGCCAAGACATACGGGACAGGGGGACCGGGGAGCTGTTTTTT.

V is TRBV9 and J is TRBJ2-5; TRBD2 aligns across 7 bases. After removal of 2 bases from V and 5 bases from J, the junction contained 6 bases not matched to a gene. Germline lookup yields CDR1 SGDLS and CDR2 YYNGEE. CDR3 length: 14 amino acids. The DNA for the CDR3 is TGTGCCAGCAGCGTTCGGGGGGATGCGGAGACCCAGTACTTC. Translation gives CASSVRGDAETQYF.

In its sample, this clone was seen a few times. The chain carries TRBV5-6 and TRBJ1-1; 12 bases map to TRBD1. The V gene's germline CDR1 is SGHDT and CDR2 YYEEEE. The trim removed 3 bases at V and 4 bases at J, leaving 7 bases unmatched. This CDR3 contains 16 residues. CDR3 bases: TGTGCCAGCAGCTACGTGGGACAGGGGGCTGTCACTGAAGCTTTCTTT. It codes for CASSYVGQGAVTEAFF. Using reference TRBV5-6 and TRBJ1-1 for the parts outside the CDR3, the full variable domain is DAGVTQSPTHLIKTRGQQVTLRCSPKSGHDTVSWYQQALGQGPQFIFQYYEEEERQRGNFPDRFSGHQFPNYSSELNVNALLLGDSALYLCASSYVGQGAVTEAFFGQGTRLTVV.

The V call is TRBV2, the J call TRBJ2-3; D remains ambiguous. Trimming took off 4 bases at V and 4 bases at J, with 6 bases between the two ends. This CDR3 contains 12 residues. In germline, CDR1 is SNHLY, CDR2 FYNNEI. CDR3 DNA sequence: TGTGCCAGCAGTGTTAGTTCAGATACGCAGTATTTT. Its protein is CASSVSSDTQYF.

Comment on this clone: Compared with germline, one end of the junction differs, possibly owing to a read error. This CDR3 reads CAWSEVPRGTLF. CDR3 in DNA: TGTGCCTGGAGTGAAGTACCCAGGGGAACCCTCTTC. This rearrangement joins TRBV30 to TRBJ2-7; possibly TRBD1 for D (6 bases). Germline V gene sequence: CDR1 GTSNPN, CDR2 SVGIG (reference sequence). The CDR3 sequence is 12 residues long.

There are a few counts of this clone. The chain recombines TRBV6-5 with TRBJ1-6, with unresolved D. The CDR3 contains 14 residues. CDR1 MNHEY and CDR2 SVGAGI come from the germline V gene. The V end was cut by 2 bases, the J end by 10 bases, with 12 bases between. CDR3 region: CASSYGEWKSPLHF. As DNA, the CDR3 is TGTGCCAGCAGTTACGGAGAATGGAAGTCACCCCTCCACTTT.

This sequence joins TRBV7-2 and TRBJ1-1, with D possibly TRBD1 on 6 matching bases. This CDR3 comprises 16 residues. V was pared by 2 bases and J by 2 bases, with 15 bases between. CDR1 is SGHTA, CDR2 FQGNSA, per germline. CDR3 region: CASSLPLNRANTEAFF. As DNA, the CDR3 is TGTGCCAGCAGCTTACCATTAAACAGGGCCAACACTGAAGCTTTCTTT. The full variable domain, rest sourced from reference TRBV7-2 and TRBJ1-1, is GAGVSQSPSNKVTEKGKDVELRCDPISGHTALYWYRQSLGQGLEFLIYFQGNSAPDKSGLPSDRFSAERTGGSVSTLTIQRTQQEDSAVYLCASSLPLNRANTEAFFGQGTRLTVV.

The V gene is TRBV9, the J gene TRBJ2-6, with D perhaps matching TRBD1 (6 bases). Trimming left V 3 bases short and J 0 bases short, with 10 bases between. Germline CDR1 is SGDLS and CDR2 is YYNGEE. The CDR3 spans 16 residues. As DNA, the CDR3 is TGTGCCAGCAGCGGGGGGCTCGGCTCTGGGGCCAACGTCCTGACTTTC. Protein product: CASSGGLGSGANVLTF.

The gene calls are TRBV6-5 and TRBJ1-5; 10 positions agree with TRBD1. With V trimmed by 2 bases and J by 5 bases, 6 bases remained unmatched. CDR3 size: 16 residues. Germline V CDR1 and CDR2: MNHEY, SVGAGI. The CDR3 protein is CASSYGTGEGDQPQHF. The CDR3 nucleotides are TGTGCCAGCAGTTACGGGACAGGGGAGGGAGATCAGCCCCAGCATTTT.

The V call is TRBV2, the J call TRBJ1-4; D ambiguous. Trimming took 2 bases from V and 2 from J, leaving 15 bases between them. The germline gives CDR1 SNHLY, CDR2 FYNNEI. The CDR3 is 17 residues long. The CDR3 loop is CASSEFEGMGTNEKLFF. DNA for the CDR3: TGTGCCAGCAGTGAATTTGAGGGAATGGGGACTAATGAAAAACTGTTTTTT.

The CDR3 sequence is CASSQSTIEGGNTIYF. DNA of the CDR3: TGCGCCAGCAGTCAATCCACAATCGAGGGTGGAAACACCATATATTTT. J is TRBJ1-3 and V is TRBV5-1; D remains unclear. The CDR3 loop spans 16 amino acids. V lost 5 bases and J lost 3, with 18 bases in between. Germline CDR1 SGHRS, CDR2 YFSETQ.

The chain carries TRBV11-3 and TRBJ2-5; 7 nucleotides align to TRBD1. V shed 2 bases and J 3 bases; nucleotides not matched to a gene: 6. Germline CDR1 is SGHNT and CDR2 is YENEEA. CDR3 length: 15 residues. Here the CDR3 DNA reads TGTGCCAGCAGCTTAACCGGGACAGTCAAAGAGACCCAGTACTTC. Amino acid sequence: CASSLTGTVKETQYF.

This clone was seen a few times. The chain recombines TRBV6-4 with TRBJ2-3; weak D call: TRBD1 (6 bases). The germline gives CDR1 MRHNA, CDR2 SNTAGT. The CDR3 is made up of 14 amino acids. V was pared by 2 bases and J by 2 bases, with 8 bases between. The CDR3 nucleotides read TGTGCCAGCAGTGACCGGGACAACACAGATACGCAGTATTTT. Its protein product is CASSDRDNTDTQYF.

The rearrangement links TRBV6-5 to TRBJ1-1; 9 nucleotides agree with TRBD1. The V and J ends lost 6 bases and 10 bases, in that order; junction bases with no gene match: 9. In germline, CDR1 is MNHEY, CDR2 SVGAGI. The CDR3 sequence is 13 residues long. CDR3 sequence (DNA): TGTGCCAGCAGGGGGGACAGGGCCGAGAGAGCTTTCTTT. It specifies CASRGDRAERAFF.

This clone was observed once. CDR3 in DNA: TGTGCCACCAGCAGAGGGGCAGGGCGGATCTACAATGAGCAGTTCTTC. Translated, it gives CATSRGAGRIYNEQFF. The chain links TRBV15 to TRBJ2-1; tentatively, D is TRBD1 (5 bases). Germline loops: CDR1 LNHNV, CDR2 YYDKDF (reference sequence). V lost 1 base and J 3 bases, leaving 13 bases between the germline ends. This CDR3 comprises 16 residues.

The CDR3 DNA reads as TGTGCCAGCAACGAGGCAGGGCAGCCCCAGCATTTT. Translating gives CASNEAGQPQHF. The chain has TRBV28 and TRBJ1-5; tentative D call: TRBD1 (5 bases). The germline gives CDR1 MDHEN, CDR2 SYDVKM. With 7 bases removed from V and 7 bases from J, the gap between germline ends came to 11 bases. This CDR3 contains 12 residues.

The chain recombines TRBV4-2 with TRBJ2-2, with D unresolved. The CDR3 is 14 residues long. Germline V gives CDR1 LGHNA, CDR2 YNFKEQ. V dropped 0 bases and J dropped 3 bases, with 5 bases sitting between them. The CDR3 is CASSQDLHTGELFF. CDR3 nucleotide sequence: TGTGCCAGCAGCCAAGATCTTCACACCGGGGAGCTGTTTTTT.

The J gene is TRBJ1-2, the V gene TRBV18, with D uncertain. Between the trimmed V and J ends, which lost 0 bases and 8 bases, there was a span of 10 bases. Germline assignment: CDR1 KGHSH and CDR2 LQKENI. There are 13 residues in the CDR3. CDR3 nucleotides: TGTGCCAGCTCACCACCGGACTCGAGGGGCTACACCTTC. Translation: CASSPPDSRGYTF.

The CDR3 region has the DNA TGTGCCATCGGGGGACTAGCGGCTAACTCCTACGAGCAGTACTTC. Its translation: CAIGGLAANSYEQYF. The V and J genes are TRBV10-3 and TRBJ2-7, with 11 bases aligning to TRBD2. The CDR3 spans 15 residues. The V and J ends lost 8 bases and 0 bases, in that order; junction bases with no gene match: 6. Germline V CDR1 and CDR2: ENHRY, SYGVKD.

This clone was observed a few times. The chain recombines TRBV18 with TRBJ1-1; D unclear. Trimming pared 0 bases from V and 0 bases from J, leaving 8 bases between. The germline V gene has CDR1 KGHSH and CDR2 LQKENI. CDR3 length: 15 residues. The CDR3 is CASSPPNSMNTEAFF. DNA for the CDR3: TGTGCCAGCTCACCACCGAACAGCATGAACACTGAAGCTTTCTTT.

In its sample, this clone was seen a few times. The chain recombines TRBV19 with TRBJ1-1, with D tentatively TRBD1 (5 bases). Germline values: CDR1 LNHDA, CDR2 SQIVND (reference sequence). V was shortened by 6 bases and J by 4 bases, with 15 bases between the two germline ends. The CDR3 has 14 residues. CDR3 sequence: CASRSPGGGTEAFF. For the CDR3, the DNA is TGTGCCAGTAGATCCCCCGGGGGGGGCACTGAAGCTTTCTTT.

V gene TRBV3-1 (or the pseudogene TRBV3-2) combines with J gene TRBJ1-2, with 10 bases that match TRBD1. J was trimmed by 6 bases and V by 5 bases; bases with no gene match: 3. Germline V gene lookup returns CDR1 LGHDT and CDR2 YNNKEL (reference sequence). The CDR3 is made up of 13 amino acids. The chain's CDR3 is CASSGQGVNGYTF. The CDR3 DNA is TGTGCCAGCAGCGGACAGGGGGTCAATGGCTACACCTTC.

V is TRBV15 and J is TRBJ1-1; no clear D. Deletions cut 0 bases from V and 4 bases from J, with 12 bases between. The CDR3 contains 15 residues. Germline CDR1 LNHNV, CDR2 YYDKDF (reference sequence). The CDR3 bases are TGTGCCACCAGCAGAGATCGGGGAGAGAGCACTGAAGCTTTCTTT. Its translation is CATSRDRGESTEAFF.

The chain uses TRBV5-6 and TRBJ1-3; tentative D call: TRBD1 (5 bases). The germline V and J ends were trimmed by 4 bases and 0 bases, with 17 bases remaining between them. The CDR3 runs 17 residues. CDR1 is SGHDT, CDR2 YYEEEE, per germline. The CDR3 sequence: CASSQLGGSGSGNTIYF. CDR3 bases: TGTGCCAGCAGCCAGTTGGGGGGGTCAGGCTCTGGAAACACCATATATTTT.

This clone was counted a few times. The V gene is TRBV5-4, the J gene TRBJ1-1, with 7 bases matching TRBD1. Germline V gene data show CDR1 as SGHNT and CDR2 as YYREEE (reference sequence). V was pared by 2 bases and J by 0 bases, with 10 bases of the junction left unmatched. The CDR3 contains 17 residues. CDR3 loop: CASSLLAARGLNTEAFF. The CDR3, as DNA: TGTGCCAGCAGCTTATTGGCTGCGAGGGGGCTGAACACTGAAGCTTTCTTT.

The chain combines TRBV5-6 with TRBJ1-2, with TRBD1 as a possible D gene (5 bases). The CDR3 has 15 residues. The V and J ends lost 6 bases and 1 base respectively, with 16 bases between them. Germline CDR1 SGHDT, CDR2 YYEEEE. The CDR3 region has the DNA TGTGCCAGCATCAGGGTAGGCAGGTTTAACTATGGCTACACCTTC. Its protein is CASIRVGRFNYGYTF. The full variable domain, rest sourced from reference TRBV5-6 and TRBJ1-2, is DAGVTQSPTHLIKTRGQQVTLRCSPKSGHDTVSWYQQALGQGPQFIFQYYEEEERQRGNFPDRFSGHQFPNYSSELNVNALLLGDSALYLCASIRVGRFNYGYTFGSGTRLTVV.

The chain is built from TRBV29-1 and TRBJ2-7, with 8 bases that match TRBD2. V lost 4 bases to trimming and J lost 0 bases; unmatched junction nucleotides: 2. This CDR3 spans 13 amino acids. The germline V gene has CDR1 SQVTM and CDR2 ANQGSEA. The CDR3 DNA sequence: TGCAGCGTTGTGACTAGCGACTCCTACGAGCAGTACTTC. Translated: CSVVTSDSYEQYF.

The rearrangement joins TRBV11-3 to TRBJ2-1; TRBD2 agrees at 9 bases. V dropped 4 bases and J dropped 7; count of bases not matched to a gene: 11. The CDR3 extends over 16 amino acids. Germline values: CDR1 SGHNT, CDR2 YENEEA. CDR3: CASSSLAGGMGNEQFF. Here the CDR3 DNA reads TGTGCCAGCAGCTCCCTGGCGGGAGGGATGGGTAATGAGCAGTTCTTC.

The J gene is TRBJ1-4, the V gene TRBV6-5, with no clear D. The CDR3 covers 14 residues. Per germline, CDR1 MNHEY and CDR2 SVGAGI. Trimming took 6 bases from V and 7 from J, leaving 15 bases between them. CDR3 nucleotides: TGTGCCAGCAGGGACTTGCGGCGAGGTGAAAAACTGTTTTTT. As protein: CASRDLRRGEKLFF.

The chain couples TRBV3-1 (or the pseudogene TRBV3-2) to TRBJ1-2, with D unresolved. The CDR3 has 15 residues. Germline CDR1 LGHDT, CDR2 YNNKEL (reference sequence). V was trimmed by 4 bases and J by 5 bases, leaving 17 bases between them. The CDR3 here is CASSRRSGGGYGYTF. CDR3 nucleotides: TGTGCCAGCAGCCGACGGTCCGGTGGAGGGTATGGCTACACCTTC.

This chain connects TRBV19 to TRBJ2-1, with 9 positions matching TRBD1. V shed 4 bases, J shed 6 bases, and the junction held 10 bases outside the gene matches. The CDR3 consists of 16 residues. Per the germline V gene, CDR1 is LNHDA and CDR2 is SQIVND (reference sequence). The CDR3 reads CASSNPTGQGSNEQFF. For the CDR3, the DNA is TGTGCCAGTAGTAATCCCACGGGACAGGGTTCCAATGAGCAGTTCTTC.

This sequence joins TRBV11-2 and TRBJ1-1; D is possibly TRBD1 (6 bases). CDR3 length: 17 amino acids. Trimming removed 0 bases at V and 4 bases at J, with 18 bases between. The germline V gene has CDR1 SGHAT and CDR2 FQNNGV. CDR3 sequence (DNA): TGTGCCAGCAGCTTAGACGGGGTCAGGTTAGGGGGCACTGAAGCTTTCTTT. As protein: CASSLDGVRLGGTEAFF.